A single T cell receptor beta chain is shown here with its context. Its antigen is as yet unknown. Clones were read by immunoSEQ multiplex PCR, and TCRdb kept only the in-frame ones, dropping some. Among around 100,000 clones listed, 70% to 90% were seen once. Per germline, CDR1 SGDLS and CDR2 YYNGEE. Losses at the gene ends were 2 bases for V and 1 base for J; bases not matched to a gene: 9. The CDR3 has 18 amino acids. The data stem from a study of T cell responses to AZD1222 COVID-19 vaccine. Findings of the study overall: Vaccine-related CD4 TCRs covered spike, predominating at 160-218 and 743-854. Just five to seven people given AZD1222 tested seropositive at baseline. Variant regions that are unmutated are reportedly the target of nearly half of spike-specific TCRs.

This specimen was peripheral blood, taken on day 0 of AZD1222 vaccination. This receptor was identified in an adult in good health. The gene calls are TRBV9 and TRBJ2-1; TRBD2 matches 10 bases. CDR3 coding DNA: TGTGCCAGCAGCGTGACTGGCCTAGCGGGGGTTTCCTACAATGAGCAGTTCTTC. Translating it yields CASSVTGLAGVSYNEQFF.